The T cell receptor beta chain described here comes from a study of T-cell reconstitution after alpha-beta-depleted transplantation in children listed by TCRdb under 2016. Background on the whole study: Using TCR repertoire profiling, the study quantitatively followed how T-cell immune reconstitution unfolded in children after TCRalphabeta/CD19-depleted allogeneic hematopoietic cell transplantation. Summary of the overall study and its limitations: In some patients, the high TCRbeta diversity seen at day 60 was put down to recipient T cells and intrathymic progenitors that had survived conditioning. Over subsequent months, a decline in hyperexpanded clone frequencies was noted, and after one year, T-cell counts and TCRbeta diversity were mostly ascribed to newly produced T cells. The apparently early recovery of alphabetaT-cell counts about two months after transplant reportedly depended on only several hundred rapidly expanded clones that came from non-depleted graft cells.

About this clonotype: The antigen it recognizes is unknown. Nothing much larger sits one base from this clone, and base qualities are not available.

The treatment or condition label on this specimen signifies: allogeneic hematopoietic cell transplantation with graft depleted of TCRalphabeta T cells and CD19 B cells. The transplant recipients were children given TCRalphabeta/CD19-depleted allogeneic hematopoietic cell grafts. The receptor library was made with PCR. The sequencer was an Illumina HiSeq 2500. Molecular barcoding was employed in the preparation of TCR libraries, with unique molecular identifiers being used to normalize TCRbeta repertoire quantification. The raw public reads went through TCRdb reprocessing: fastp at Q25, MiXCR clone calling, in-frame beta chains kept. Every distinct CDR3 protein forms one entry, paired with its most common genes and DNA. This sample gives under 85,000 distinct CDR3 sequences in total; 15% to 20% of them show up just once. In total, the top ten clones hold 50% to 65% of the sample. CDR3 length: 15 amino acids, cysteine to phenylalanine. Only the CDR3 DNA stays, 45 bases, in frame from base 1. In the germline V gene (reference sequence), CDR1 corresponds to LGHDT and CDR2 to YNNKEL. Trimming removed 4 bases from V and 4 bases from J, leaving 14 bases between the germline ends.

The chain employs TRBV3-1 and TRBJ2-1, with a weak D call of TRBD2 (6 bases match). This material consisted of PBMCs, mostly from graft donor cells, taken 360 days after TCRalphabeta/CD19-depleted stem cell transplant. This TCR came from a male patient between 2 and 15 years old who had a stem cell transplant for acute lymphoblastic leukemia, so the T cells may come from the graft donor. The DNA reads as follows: TGTGCCAGCAGCCCCGGGACTGCCGTGTACAATGAGCAGTTCTTC. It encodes CASSPGTAVYNEQFF.